A single TCR beta chain is shown here with its context. The sample originates from a study of PD-L1 blockade in urothelial cancer. CDR3 size: 17 residues. The germline CDR1 and CDR2 sequences are SGHDN and FVKESK. Trimming cost V 4 bases and J 4 bases, with 22 bases left between them. This table comes from immunoSEQ multiplex PCR, and its TCRdb copy is limited to in-frame clones, with some not included. Here the sample spans 20,000 to 25,000 clones, around 82% being singletons. Noted time point: peripheral blood 6 weeks after treatment start. The sequence was obtained from a man between 65 and 85 years old with urothelial cancer. The chain is built from TRBV14 and TRBJ2-5, with D tentatively TRBD1 (5 bases). The input for sequencing was PBMCs, taken around atezolizumab (anti-PD-L1) treatment. The CDR3 spells CASSLVLDKLPSETQYF. DNA of the CDR3: TGTGCCAGCAGCCTAGTTCTGGACAAGCTCCCGTCAGAGACCCAGTACTTC.